Listed below are T cell receptor beta chains from one sample, sequenced in a study of T-cell reconstitution after alpha-beta-depleted transplantation in children. TCRdb re-analysed the PCR reads in MiXCR, keeping a single row per CDR3 protein. The table lists fewer than 550,000 distinct CDR3 sequences, roughly 17% of them singletons. The material sequenced was PBMCs, mostly from graft donor cells, taken 360 days after TCRalphabeta/CD19-depleted stem cell transplant. All receptors derive from a boy in the first two years of life who had a stem cell transplant for Wiskott-Aldrich syndrome, so the T cells may come from the graft donor. CDR3s include the opening cysteine and the closing phenylalanine or tryptophan. Fields, in order: J gene, V gene, CDR3 protein.

J: TRBJ2-1; V: TRBV12-3/TRBV12-4; CDR3: CASSLGGARYNEQFF
J: TRBJ2-3; V: TRBV29-1; CDR3: CSVRGGLTDTQYF
J: TRBJ1-6; V: TRBV28; CDR3: CASSLRSSPLHF
J: TRBJ1-1; V: TRBV28; CDR3: CASSFAQGAGIRENTEAFF
J: TRBJ2-7; V: TRBV4-3; CDR3: CASSRGTRGFYEQYF
J: TRBJ2-4; V: TRBV28; CDR3: CASSPGGRNIQYF
J: TRBJ2-7; V: TRBV30; CDR3: CAWNGGQGDEQYF
J: TRBJ2-1; V: TRBV4-1; CDR3: CASSHGSRANNEQFF
J: TRBJ2-3; V: TRBV2; CDR3: CAIGTPSTDTQYF
J: TRBJ2-1; V: TRBV18; CDR3: CASSPNPNLYNEQFF
J: TRBJ2-7; V: TRBV3-1; CDR3: CASRARDRGGEQYF
J: TRBJ2-7; V: TRBV7-8; CDR3: CASSRRRDSRRYF
J: TRBJ2-1; V: TRBV5-1; CDR3: CASSLVVDTLGGSYNEQFF
J: TRBJ2-5; V: TRBV29-1; CDR3: CSGEGTGGETQYF
J: TRBJ1-6; V: TRBV12-3/TRBV12-4; CDR3: CARSFHFLGTLNSPLHF
J: TRBJ2-3; V: TRBV5-1; CDR3: CASSPLSGSATDTQYF
J: TRBJ2-7; V: TRBV29-1; CDR3: CSGYRGAEQYF
J: TRBJ2-7; V: TRBV6-5; CDR3: CASSYIQQTIYEQYF
J: TRBJ2-5; V: TRBV20-1; CDR3: CSATQHGSSETQYF
J: TRBJ2-6; V: TRBV9; CDR3: CASSTGLAGSFTGANVLTF
J: TRBJ2-1; V: TRBV20-1; CDR3: CSAAADGPHNEQFF
J: TRBJ2-5; V: TRBV27; CDR3: CASSSRLRWGQGHKETQYF
J: TRBJ1-2; V: TRBV12-3/TRBV12-4; CDR3: CASSFRDRPYGYTF
J: TRBJ2-5; V: TRBV11-3; CDR3: CASSSRQQGRGQETQYF
J: TRBJ2-1; V: TRBV10-3; CDR3: CAISAVDNEQFF
J: TRBJ2-7; V: TRBV7-2; CDR3: CASRGQTYEQYF
J: TRBJ2-1; V: TRBV7-9; CDR3: CASSSTSGSDNEQFF
J: TRBJ1-5; V: TRBV20-1; CDR3: CSARTQDNQPQHF
J: TRBJ2-2; V: TRBV27; CDR3: CASSLTSGIAGELFF
J: TRBJ2-6; V: TRBV12-3/TRBV12-4; CDR3: CASTSERFPRTGANVLTF
J: TRBJ1-6; V: TRBV19; CDR3: CASSRTDNNSPLHF
J: TRBJ2-1; V: TRBV6-5; CDR3: CASSYEGADYNEQFF
J: TRBJ2-3; V: TRBV29-1; CDR3: CSVGKTSGRADTQYF
J: TRBJ2-4; V: TRBV4-1; CDR3: CASSQANRGLDIQYF